Below are 18 T cell receptor beta chains sequenced from a single sample in a study of control samples from healthy donors and cancer patients (dated by TCRdb to the early 2020s). Library preparation was by the immunoSEQ multiplex PCR assay. The source is immuneACCESS, and TCRdb retained only in-frame sequences with V and J called. Part of the clones is not carried over; for the studies checked, unresolved V genes explain less than half of this, and the remainder is unexplained. This sample gives nearly 200,000 clones in total; 91% of them show up just once. The ten largest make up over 1.5% of the sample. What was sequenced was blood. The receptors were gathered from a man aged 25-45 years in good health.

The chain is built from TRBV6-5 and TRBJ1-1; D may be TRBD1 (5 bases). Germline CDR1 and CDR2: MNHEY and SVGAGI. The CDR3 spans 15 residues. The V gene lost 7 bases and the J gene lost 2 bases, with 17 bases spanning the gap. The CDR3 protein is CASTPPGRFNTEAFF. Here the CDR3 DNA reads TGTGCCAGCACCCCCCCAGGGAGATTCAACACTGAAGCTTTCTTT.

The gene calls are TRBV7-3 and TRBJ2-3, with TRBD2 matching 7 bases. Germline V gene sequence: CDR1 SGHTA, CDR2 FQGTGA. Losses at the gene ends were 6 bases for V and 5 bases for J; bases not matched to a gene: 2. The CDR3 sequence is 12 residues long. CDR3 nucleotides: TGTGCCAGCAGTCCGGGGGGAGATACGCAGTATTTT. This sequence encodes CASSPGGDTQYF.

Only one count was recorded for this clone. The chain recombines TRBV6-6 with TRBJ2-7; 9 bases are shared with TRBD2. Germline V CDR1 and CDR2: MNHNY, SVGAGI (reference sequence). V lost 2 bases, J lost 0 bases, and 5 bases stayed unmatched. The CDR3 loop spans 16 amino acids. The CDR3 is CASSYPGLAPSYEQYF. DNA for the CDR3: TGTGCCAGCAGTTACCCGGGACTAGCTCCCTCCTACGAGCAGTACTTC.

This chain joins TRBV5-1 and TRBJ2-2; TRBD1 agrees at 8 bases. The CDR3 contains 16 residues. From germline, CDR1 is SGHRS and CDR2 YFSETQ. V was pared by 1 base and J by 3 bases, with 5 bases of the junction left unmatched. The CDR3 reads CASSLTRGRDTGELFF. The CDR3 coding sequence is TGCGCCAGCAGCTTGACCAGGGGGCGCGACACCGGGGAGCTGTTTTTT.

DNA of the CDR3: TGTGCCAGCAGCTCGACACTTAACACTGAAGCTTTCTTT. This translates into CASSSTLNTEAFF. The rearrangement uses TRBV5-8 and TRBJ1-1; D not certain. Germline CDR1 is SGHTS and CDR2 is YDEGEE. The CDR3 runs to 13 residues. V dropped 3 bases and J dropped 2 bases, with 8 bases sitting between them.

The rearrangement uses TRBV29-1 and TRBJ2-7; 9 positions agree with TRBD1. The CDR3 extends over 14 amino acids. The J segment lost 2 bases and the V segment lost 5 bases, leaving 7 bases of the junction unmatched. Germline values: CDR1 SQVTM, CDR2 ANQGSEA. The CDR3 DNA reads as TGCAGCGTTCTCGGGACAGGGTCTCCCTACGAGCAGTACTTC. Translation: CSVLGTGSPYEQYF.

This rearrangement joins TRBV4-2 to TRBJ2-3; unclear D gene. Trimming cost V 3 bases and J 2 bases, with 6 bases left between them. CDR1 is LGHNA and CDR2 is YNFKEQ in the germline V gene. There are 13 residues in the CDR3. This CDR3 reads CASSQAYTDTQYF. The CDR3 bases are TGTGCCAGCAGCCAGGCCTACACAGATACGCAGTATTTT.

The chain recombines TRBV3-1 (or the pseudogene TRBV3-2) with TRBJ2-1, with D unresolved. Between the trimmed V and J ends, which lost 4 bases and 4 bases, there was a span of 2 bases. This CDR3 comprises 11 residues. From germline, CDR1 is LGHDT and CDR2 YNNKEL (reference sequence). This chain's CDR3 is CASSLYNEQFF. CDR3 sequence (DNA): TGTGCCAGCAGCCTATACAATGAGCAGTTCTTC.

The chain combines TRBV10-3 with TRBJ1-1; the D is unclear. Germline-derived CDR1 and CDR2 are ENHRY and SYGVKD. Trimming shortened V by 5 bases and J by 2 bases, and 3 bases separated the two germline ends. The CDR3 sequence is 11 residues long. This CDR3 is CAISQNTEAFF. The DNA for the CDR3 is TGTGCCATCAGTCAAAACACTGAAGCTTTCTTT.

The chain combines TRBV6-4 with TRBJ1-3, with a possible D match to TRBD1 (5 bases). The V end lost 6 bases, the J end lost 4 bases, and 13 bases lay between the germline ends. The CDR3 spans 14 residues. Germline V gene lookup returns CDR1 MRHNA and CDR2 SNTAGT. DNA for the CDR3: TGTGCCAGCAGAGGGACGGTGCAGGGAAACACCATATATTTT. Its protein product is CASRGTVQGNTIYF.

The genes are TRBV4-1 and TRBJ1-1; perhaps TRBD1 as D (5 bases). Germline V CDR1 and CDR2: MGHRA, YSYEKL. V lost 4 bases to trimming and J lost 4 bases, with 19 bases between them. The CDR3 covers 16 residues. The CDR3 DNA reads as TGCGCCAGCAGCCCCTCCGCGGGGGGGGAGGGCACTGAAGCTTTCTTT. It yields the protein CASSPSAGGEGTEAFF.

This rearrangement joins TRBV14 to TRBJ1-1, with D hard to call. The germline V gene encodes CDR1 SGHDN and CDR2 FVKESK. The CDR3 runs to 12 residues. V was cut by 5 bases and J by 1 base, with 5 bases left in between. The CDR3 loop reads CASSSQNTEAFF. The CDR3 DNA sequence: TGTGCCAGCAGCTCCCAGAACACTGAAGCTTTCTTT.

This clone was counted once. V is TRBV19 and J is TRBJ1-2; weak D call: TRBD1 (6 bases). The CDR3 contains 18 residues. The V end was cut by 4 bases, the J end by 0 bases, with 21 bases between. The germline gives CDR1 LNHDA, CDR2 SQIVND (reference sequence). CDR3 DNA sequence: TGTGCCAGTAGTAGTCTGCAAGGGGGGAACAGGCCTAACTATGGCTACACCTTC. The encoded protein is CASSSLQGGNRPNYGYTF.

The chain uses TRBV9 and TRBJ2-3; 9 bases fit TRBD1. V was clipped by 3 bases and J by 2 bases; unmatched bases: 4. The CDR3 totals 15 residues. CDR1 is SGDLS, CDR2 YYNGEE, per germline. The CDR3 region is CASSAGTGHTDTQYF. The CDR3, as DNA: TGTGCCAGCAGCGCCGGGACAGGGCACACAGATACGCAGTATTTT.

The J gene is TRBJ2-2, the V gene TRBV7-9; TRBD2 might be the D (5 bases). Germline CDR1 reads SEHNR; CDR2 reads FQNEAQ (reference sequence). This CDR3 has 14 amino acids. V lost 8 bases and J lost 0, with 10 bases in between. CDR3 loop: CASSASSNTGELFF. The CDR3 DNA reads as TGTGCCAGCTCTGCTAGCTCGAACACCGGGGAGCTGTTTTTT.

The chain has TRBV9 and TRBJ1-2, with TRBD1 matching 8 bases. The CDR3 totals 15 residues. V lost 4 bases, J lost 3 bases, and 8 bases stayed unmatched. Germline CDR1 reads SGDLS; CDR2 reads YYNGEE. The CDR3 bases are TGTGCCAGCAGCAACGACAGGGGTTCTCACTATGGCTACACCTTC. Its protein is CASSNDRGSHYGYTF.

This chain joins TRBV2 and TRBJ2-2; TRBD1 is a possible D gene (5 bases). CDR3 length: 16 amino acids. Trimming took off 10 bases at V and 0 bases at J, with 18 bases between the two ends. Germline V lookup: CDR1 SNHLY, CDR2 FYNNEI. DNA for the CDR3: TGTGCCACCCCGCGATCCCCAGGGACGAACACCGGGGAGCTGTTTTTT. Residues: CATPRSPGTNTGELFF.

This sequence joins TRBV14 and TRBJ2-7; D may be TRBD1 or TRBD2 (5 bases each). The CDR3 extends over 13 amino acids. V was pared by 5 bases and J by 3 bases, with 11 bases between. Germline lookup yields CDR1 SGHDN and CDR2 FVKESK. The CDR3 sequence is CASSSRDLYEQYF. As DNA, the CDR3 is TGTGCCAGCAGCAGCCGGGACCTCTACGAGCAGTACTTC.